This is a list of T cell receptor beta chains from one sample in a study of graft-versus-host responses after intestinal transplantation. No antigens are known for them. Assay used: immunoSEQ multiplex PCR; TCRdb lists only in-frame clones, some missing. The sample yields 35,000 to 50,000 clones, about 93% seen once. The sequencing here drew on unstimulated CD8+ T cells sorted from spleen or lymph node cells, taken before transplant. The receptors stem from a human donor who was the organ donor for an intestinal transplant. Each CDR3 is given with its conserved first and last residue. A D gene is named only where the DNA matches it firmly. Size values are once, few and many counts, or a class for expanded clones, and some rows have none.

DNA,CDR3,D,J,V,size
TGTGCCAGCAGTGGGGCAGGCTCTGGAAACACCATATATTTT,CASSGAGSGNTIYF,-,TRBJ1-3,TRBV6-5,-
TGCGCCAGCAGAGAAGAGTCCTATATCCAAGAGACCCAGTACTTC,CASREESYIQETQYF,-,TRBJ2-5,TRBV5-1,-
TGTGCCAGCATGTACAGGGCCCGGGCGGGGACCCAGTACTTC,CASMYRARAGTQYF,-,TRBJ2-5,TRBV6-7,-
TGTGCCATCAATTTACGGGAGGGTACAGGGGCCTACGAGCAGTACTTC,CAINLREGTGAYEQYF,-,TRBJ2-7,TRBV10-3,-
TGTGCCAGCAGCTTGAGGGGACGATACACCGGGGAGCTGTTTTTT,CASSLRGRYTGELFF,-,TRBJ2-2,TRBV7-2,-
TGTGCCAGCAGCGTAGGGCGGGGACAGCGTCGCAATGAGCAGTTCTTC,CASSVGRGQRRNEQFF,-,TRBJ2-1,TRBV9,-
TGTGCCAGCAGCCAAGGGGGCTTGAGCACAGATACGCAGTATTTT,CASSQGGLSTDTQYF,TRBD1,TRBJ2-3,TRBV28,-
TGTGCCAGCAGCTTAGCGGCGGGACAGACTTCCTACGAGCAGTACTTC,CASSLAAGQTSYEQYF,-,TRBJ2-7,TRBV7-6,-
TGTGCCAGCAGCCAAGTGAGGGATACGCAGTATTTT,CASSQVRDTQYF,-,TRBJ2-3,TRBV4-2,-
TGTGCCAGCCCTACCCCAGGGATCTATGGCTACACCTTC,CASPTPGIYGYTF,-,TRBJ1-2,TRBV28,-
TGTGCCAGCAGCGTAGGAACTAGCGGGAGGTCAAACATTCAGTACTTC,CASSVGTSGRSNIQYF,TRBD2,TRBJ2-4,TRBV9,-
TGTGCCAGCGGGGAGGGGAAAGGCTACACCTTC,CASGEGKGYTF,-,TRBJ1-2,TRBV9,-
TGTGCCAGCAGCTTCTCCCGGGACTCCTACAATGAGCAGTTCTTC,CASSFSRDSYNEQFF,-,TRBJ2-1,TRBV13,-
TGTGCCACCAGCAGAGGGAGGCAGGGCTATAATTCACCCCTCCACTTT,CATSRGRQGYNSPLHF,-,TRBJ1-6,TRBV15,once
TGCAGCGTTGGTTGGGGAGTAGGAAACACCATATATTTT,CSVGWGVGNTIYF,-,TRBJ1-3,TRBV29-1,-
TGTGCCAGCAGTTCCCGCCAACATAGCAATGAGCAGTTCTTC,CASSSRQHSNEQFF,-,TRBJ2-1,TRBV27,-
TGTGCCAGCAAGACAAAACAGGGGGCCGGCTACGAGCAGTACTTC,CASKTKQGAGYEQYF,TRBD1,TRBJ2-7,TRBV4-2,-
TGTGCCAGCTCACCGGTGCGGGAGCCCGCCTACGAGCAGTACTTC,CASSPVREPAYEQYF,TRBD2,TRBJ2-7,TRBV18,-
TGTGCCAGCAGCTTAGTGGGGGCTAGCGGGAGACTTTACGAGCAGTACTTC,CASSLVGASGRLYEQYF,TRBD2,TRBJ2-7,TRBV7-8,-
TGCGCCAGCAGCTTCGACAGCTCCTACAATGAGCAGTTCTTC,CASSFDSSYNEQFF,-,TRBJ2-1,TRBV5-1,once
TGCAGCGTTGCACAGGTTTGGGAGACCCAGTACTTC,CSVAQVWETQYF,-,TRBJ2-5,TRBV29-1,-
TGCGCCAGCAGCCATGGAGGGGGAACTAGCGGGCGACAAGAGACCCAGTACTTC,CASSHGGGTSGRQETQYF,TRBD2,TRBJ2-5,TRBV4-1,-
TGTGCCAGCAGCCTTCTCAGACAGGGGATGAAGTATGGCTACACCTTC,CASSLLRQGMKYGYTF,TRBD1,TRBJ1-2,TRBV5-4,-
TGTGCCAGTAGTCCCTCCGCTTCCGTTGAAAAACTGTTTTTT,CASSPSASVEKLFF,-,TRBJ1-4,TRBV19,-
TGTGCCACCAGCGCTGACTCCTACGAGCAGTACTTC,CATSADSYEQYF,-,TRBJ2-7,TRBV15,-
TGTGCCAGCAGTTACGCAGGGGGCAATCAGCCCCAGCATTTT,CASSYAGGNQPQHF,-,TRBJ1-5,TRBV6-6,-
TGTGCCAGCAGCGAAATAGCGAGACTCAGCGATGAGCAGTTCTTC,CASSEIARLSDEQFF,-,TRBJ2-1,TRBV27,once
TGTGCCAGCAGTTTACTAGCGGGAGCGAAGAACACCGGGGAGCTGTTTTTT,CASSLLAGAKNTGELFF,TRBD2,TRBJ2-2,TRBV27,once
TGTGCCAGCAGACCCTCCCTGGCGGACGACAATGAGCAGTTCTTC,CASRPSLADDNEQFF,-,TRBJ2-1,TRBV5-5,-
TGTGCCAGTAGTATTACTAGCGGACTGAACACCGGGGAGCTGTTTTTT,CASSITSGLNTGELFF,TRBD2,TRBJ2-2,TRBV19,-
TGTGCCAGCAGTTCCCTCCCAACAGACCCAAGCTCCTACAATGAGCAGTTCTTC,CASSSLPTDPSSYNEQFF,-,TRBJ2-1,TRBV27,-
TGTGCCAGCAGCCCCGGCGCCGGATACAATGAGCAGTTCTTC,CASSPGAGYNEQFF,-,TRBJ2-1,TRBV11-2,-
TGTGCCAGCAGTTCCGGGACTAGCGGGATAGAGACCCAGTACTTC,CASSSGTSGIETQYF,TRBD2,TRBJ2-5,TRBV7-7,-
TGTGCCAGCAGTTATACGGGGGGGGAAGCTTTCTTT,CASSYTGGEAFF,-,TRBJ1-1,TRBV6-5,-
TGTGCCAGCAGTTACCTTAGCGGGATGGGTCACAATGAGCAGTTCTTC,CASSYLSGMGHNEQFF,TRBD2,TRBJ2-1,TRBV6-5,-
TGCGCCAGCAGCCAAGAGGGTCTGACTGAAGCTTTCTTT,CASSQEGLTEAFF,-,TRBJ1-1,TRBV4-1,-
TGTGCCAGCAGCTTCTGGACAGGAGGCAGGCCTGGGGCCAACGTCCTGACTTTC,CASSFWTGGRPGANVLTF,TRBD1,TRBJ2-6,TRBV5-8,-
TGTGCCAGCAGTGGGGAGCACCGCGAGACCCAGTACTTC,CASSGEHRETQYF,-,TRBJ2-5,TRBV2,-
TGTGCCAGCAGCCGGCAGGGAAGAGATGAAAAACTGTTTTTT,CASSRQGRDEKLFF,-,TRBJ1-4,TRBV6-6,few